A selection of T cell receptor beta chains follows, all from one sample in a study of blood T cell repertoires in COVID-19. Produced via immunoSEQ multiplex PCR; TCRdb's table is partial and in-frame only. The sample has about 38,000 clones, roughly 84% seen once. The sequenced sample consisted of peripheral blood. These receptors were collected from a man aged 55-75 years with COVID-19, enrolled during active disease. Each CDR3 is given with its conserved first and last residue. The D gene is left open where the match is weak. Clone size, where shown, is once, few, many, or a class for clones that have expanded.

v_call,d_call,j_call,clone_size,cdr3_aa,cdr3_nt
TRBV7-3,-,TRBJ1-2,-,CASSPRQVYGYTF,TGTGCCAGCAGCCCCCGACAGGTTTATGGCTACACCTTC
TRBV5-1,TRBD1,TRBJ1-1,-,CASSGGTGRTEAFF,TGCGCCAGCAGCGGGGGGACAGGGAGAACTGAAGCTTTCTTT
TRBV4-1,-,TRBJ2-7,once,CASSYRDTTYEQYF,TGCGCCAGCAGCTACCGGGACACCACCTACGAGCAGTACTTC
TRBV6-2/TRBV6-3,TRBD1,TRBJ1-6,-,CASSIGGYRGSPLHF,TGTGCCAGCAGTATAGGGGGCTACAGGGGTTCACCCCTCCACTTT
TRBV5-8,TRBD1,TRBJ1-1,-,CASRQGQLNTEAFF,TGTGCCAGCAGGCAGGGACAGTTGAACACTGAAGCTTTCTTT
TRBV10-1,TRBD1,TRBJ1-2,few,CASSEPSGQGDPEGANYGYTF,TGCGCCAGCAGTGAGCCCTCCGGACAGGGAGATCCCGAGGGCGCTAACTATGGCTACACCTTC
TRBV28,TRBD1,TRBJ1-2,few,CASRGGGGGYTF,TGTGCCAGCAGAGGGGGCGGAGGCGGCTACACCTTC
TRBV18,-,TRBJ2-1,-,CASSPRSGDLTGNEQFF,TGTGCCAGCTCACCTCGGAGCGGGGACCTGACAGGCAATGAGCAGTTCTTC
TRBV7-9,-,TRBJ1-5,-,CASSLDAMRPQHF,TGTGCCAGCAGCTTAGACGCCATGAGGCCCCAGCATTTT
TRBV11-2,TRBD1,TRBJ2-5,once,CASSLGLDRVSETQYF,TGTGCCAGCAGCTTAGGATTGGACAGGGTTTCAGAGACCCAGTACTTC
TRBV9,-,TRBJ1-6,-,CASSVQAYYNSPLHF,TGTGCCAGCAGCGTTCAGGCGTACTATAATTCACCCCTCCACTTT
TRBV6-5,-,TRBJ1-3,-,CASIGVGGTGNTIYF,TGTGCCAGCATCGGGGTGGGTGGCACTGGAAACACCATATATTTT
TRBV9,TRBD1,TRBJ2-3,-,CASRTGSTDTQYF,TGTGCCAGCAGGACAGGGAGCACAGATACGCAGTATTTT
TRBV3-1/TRBV3-2,TRBD1,TRBJ1-1,-,CASSQGQGSAFF,TGTGCCAGCAGCCAGGGACAGGGGTCAGCTTTCTTT
TRBV7-2,TRBD1,TRBJ1-4,-,CASSPGQGREKLFF,TGTGCCAGCAGCCCGGGACAGGGTCGGGAAAAACTGTTTTTT
TRBV12-3/TRBV12-4,TRBD2,TRBJ2-7,-,CASSFGRRSEQYF,TGTGCCAGCAGTTTCGGGAGGCGGTCCGAGCAGTACTTC